The rows below give T cell receptor beta chains drawn from one sample of a study of blood T cell repertoires in COVID-19. TCRdb keeps only in-frame clones here, not all; method: immunoSEQ multiplex PCR. The table lists about 130,000 clones, approximately 86% of them singletons. Sequenced material: peripheral blood. All receptors derive from a woman aged 50 to 60 who had recovered from COVID-19. The CDR3 runs from the conserved cysteine through the conserved F or W. Each record gives: J gene, clone size, D gene, V gene, CDR3 protein, CDR3 DNA. D genes are given only for firm matches. The size entry is marked missing in some rows and otherwise reads once, few, many or a size class.

J gene: TRBJ2-2
clone size: -
D gene: -
V gene: TRBV11-2
CDR3 protein: CASSALSGELFF
CDR3 DNA: TGTGCCAGCAGCGCACTCTCCGGGGAGCTGTTTTTT

J gene: TRBJ2-1
clone size: -
D gene: TRBD2
V gene: TRBV6-5
CDR3 protein: CASNPSRGANEQFF
CDR3 DNA: TGTGCCAGCAACCCCTCGCGGGGGGCAAATGAGCAGTTCTTC

J gene: TRBJ2-5
clone size: once
D gene: -
V gene: TRBV12-5
CDR3 protein: CASGLPRSGIQETQYF
CDR3 DNA: TGTGCTAGTGGTTTGCCCCGCTCGGGGATCCAAGAGACCCAGTACTTC

J gene: TRBJ2-3
clone size: -
D gene: -
V gene: TRBV4-3
CDR3 protein: CASSQETGRTDTQYF
CDR3 DNA: TGCGCCAGCAGCCAAGAGACAGGCCGCACAGATACGCAGTATTTT

J gene: TRBJ2-1
clone size: -
D gene: -
V gene: TRBV7-9
CDR3 protein: CASSPRGSGANNEQFF
CDR3 DNA: TGTGCCAGCAGTCCCCGGGGTAGCGGAGCAAACAATGAGCAGTTCTTC

J gene: TRBJ1-6
clone size: -
D gene: -
V gene: TRBV7-3
CDR3 protein: CASSLGLRNSPLHF
CDR3 DNA: TGTGCCAGCAGCCTCGGACTGCGAAATTCACCCCTCCACTTT

J gene: TRBJ1-2
clone size: -
D gene: TRBD1
V gene: TRBV6-5
CDR3 protein: CASTKQGKGGYTF
CDR3 DNA: TGTGCCAGCACGAAACAGGGGAAAGGCGGCTACACCTTC

J gene: TRBJ1-1
clone size: -
D gene: TRBD1
V gene: TRBV5-6
CDR3 protein: CASSWDRGTEAFF
CDR3 DNA: TGTGCCAGCAGCTGGGACAGGGGCACTGAAGCTTTCTTT

J gene: TRBJ2-7
clone size: -
D gene: -
V gene: TRBV20-1
CDR3 protein: CSASGQKPSYEQYF
CDR3 DNA: TGCAGTGCTAGTGGACAGAAGCCCTCCTACGAGCAGTACTTC

J gene: TRBJ2-5
clone size: -
D gene: -
V gene: TRBV5-6
CDR3 protein: CASSLAGRKETQYF
CDR3 DNA: TGTGCCAGCAGCTTAGCGGGTCGGAAAGAGACCCAGTACTTC

J gene: TRBJ2-7
clone size: once
D gene: TRBD1
V gene: TRBV18
CDR3 protein: CASSPDRADHEQYF
CDR3 DNA: TGTGCCAGCTCACCTGACAGGGCCGACCACGAGCAGTACTTC

J gene: TRBJ2-7
clone size: -
D gene: -
V gene: TRBV3-1/TRBV3-2
CDR3 protein: CASSQVIDQGPNEQYF
CDR3 DNA: TGTGCCAGCAGCCAAGTCATTGATCAGGGGCCAAACGAGCAGTACTTC

J gene: TRBJ1-4
clone size: -
D gene: -
V gene: TRBV4-2
CDR3 protein: CASSQDPVTTNEKLFF
CDR3 DNA: TGTGCCAGCAGCCAAGACCCAGTAACAACTAATGAAAAACTGTTTTTT

J gene: TRBJ1-2
clone size: once
D gene: TRBD1
V gene: TRBV19
CDR3 protein: CASSFDRDYGYTF
CDR3 DNA: TGTGCCAGTAGTTTTGACAGGGACTATGGCTACACCTTC

J gene: TRBJ2-5
clone size: once
D gene: TRBD2
V gene: TRBV27
CDR3 protein: CASSTRTSGPQETQYF
CDR3 DNA: TGTGCCAGCAGTACCAGGACTAGCGGGCCCCAAGAGACCCAGTACTTC

J gene: TRBJ2-1
clone size: -
D gene: -
V gene: TRBV28
CDR3 protein: CATTQKRQYYSNEQFF
CDR3 DNA: TGTGCCACCACTCAAAAAAGACAGTACTACTCCAATGAGCAGTTCTTC

J gene: TRBJ2-1
clone size: -
D gene: -
V gene: TRBV5-4
CDR3 protein: CASSLGAIFPYNEQFF
CDR3 DNA: TGTGCCAGCAGCTTGGGAGCGATCTTTCCCTACAATGAGCAGTTCTTC

J gene: TRBJ2-1
clone size: -
D gene: -
V gene: TRBV12-5
CDR3 protein: CASGLRGSGEQFF
CDR3 DNA: TGTGCTAGTGGTTTGAGGGGATCTGGTGAGCAGTTCTTC

J gene: TRBJ2-7
clone size: -
D gene: TRBD2
V gene: TRBV5-1
CDR3 protein: CASSLETSGAAYEQYF
CDR3 DNA: TGCGCCAGCAGCTTGGAGACTAGCGGGGCTGCCTACGAGCAGTACTTC

J gene: TRBJ1-1
clone size: -
D gene: -
V gene: TRBV2
CDR3 protein: CASTPTVRTEAFF
CDR3 DNA: TGTGCCAGCACCCCGACAGTCCGCACTGAAGCTTTCTTT

J gene: TRBJ1-5
clone size: -
D gene: -
V gene: TRBV7-2
CDR3 protein: CASSLGFGQPQHF
CDR3 DNA: TGTGCCAGCAGCTTAGGATTCGGGCAGCCCCAGCATTTT